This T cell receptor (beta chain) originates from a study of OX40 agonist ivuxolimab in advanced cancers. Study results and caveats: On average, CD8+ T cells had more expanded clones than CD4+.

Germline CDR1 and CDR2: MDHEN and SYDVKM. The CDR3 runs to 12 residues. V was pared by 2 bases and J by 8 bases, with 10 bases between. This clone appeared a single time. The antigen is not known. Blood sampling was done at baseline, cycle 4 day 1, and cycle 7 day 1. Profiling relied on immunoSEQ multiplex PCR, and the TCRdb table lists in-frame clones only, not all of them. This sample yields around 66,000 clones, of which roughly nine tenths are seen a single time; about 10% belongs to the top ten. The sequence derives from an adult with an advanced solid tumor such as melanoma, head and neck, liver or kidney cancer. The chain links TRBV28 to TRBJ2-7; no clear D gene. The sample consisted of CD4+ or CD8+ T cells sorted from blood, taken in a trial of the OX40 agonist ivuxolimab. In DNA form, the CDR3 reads TGTGCCAGCAGTTTAGGGAATAGCCAGCAGTACTTC. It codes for CASSLGNSQQYF.